One sample yielded the 26 T cell receptor beta chains listed below, sequenced in a study of T-cell reconstitution after alpha-beta-depleted transplantation in children. Unique molecular identifiers were used to barcode this TCRbeta library. MiXCR, applied by TCRdb to the PCR reads, yields one record per CDR3 protein. The top ten clones hold under 30% of a sample with around 450,000 distinct CDR3 sequences, under 20% of them seen once. This sample comprised PBMCs, mostly from graft donor cells, obtained 360 days after TCRalphabeta/CD19-depleted stem cell transplant. All receptors derive from a boy in the first two years of life who had a stem cell transplant for Wiskott-Aldrich syndrome, so the T cells may come from the graft donor.

This clonotype turned up a few times. V usage is TRBV24-1 and J usage is TRBJ2-4; no firm D call. Germline CDR1 reads KGHDR; CDR2 reads SFDVKD. This CDR3 contains 14 residues. V lost 1 base to trimming and J lost 7 bases, with 10 bases between them. DNA of the CDR3: TGTGCCACCAGTGATTTAGGCCATGGGAACATTCAGTACTTC. This encodes CATSDLGHGNIQYF.

This chain joins TRBV5-1 and TRBJ2-5, with TRBD1 matching 11 bases. V lost 1 base and J lost 4; bases outside the gene matches: 6. In germline, CDR1 is SGHRS, CDR2 YFSETQ. This CDR3 spans 16 amino acids. The CDR3 is CASSLIPGTGGETQYF. The CDR3, as DNA: TGCGCCAGCAGCTTGATTCCGGGGACAGGGGGAGAGACCCAGTACTTC. Variable domain in full (rest from reference TRBV5-1 and TRBJ2-5): KAGVTQTPRYLIKTRGQQVTLSCSPISGHRSVSWYQQTPGQGLQFLFEYFSETQRNKGNFPGRFSGRQFSNSRSEMNVSTLELGDSALYLCASSLIPGTGGETQYFGPGTRLLVL.

The genes are TRBV5-6 and TRBJ2-3; D might be TRBD2 (6 bases). The V end lost 3 bases, the J end lost 7 bases, and 15 bases lay between the germline ends. The V gene's germline CDR1 is SGHDT and CDR2 YYEEEE. The CDR3 has 14 residues. The DNA of the CDR3 is TGTGCCAGCAGCTCCTTGACTAGGTCAAATACGCAGTATTTT. Translated: CASSSLTRSNTQYF.

The sample holds a few counts of this clonotype. This chain uses TRBV6-2 or TRBV6-3 with TRBJ2-2; the match to TRBD1 covers 8 bases. V dropped 10 bases and J dropped 0; count of bases not matched to a gene: 4. The CDR3 runs to 14 residues. Germline lookup yields CDR1 MNHEY and CDR2 SVGEGT. The CDR3 DNA reads as TGTGCCACAAAGGGACAGGCGAACACCGGGGAGCTGTTTTTT. It is translated as CATKGQANTGELFF.

This clonotype was seen a few times. The chain recombines TRBV12-3 or TRBV12-4 with TRBJ2-1; 8 bases match TRBD1. CDR3 length: 15 amino acids. Losses at the gene ends were 6 bases for V and 3 bases for J; bases not matched to a gene: 7. This CDR3 is CASSQGQALYNEQFF. The CDR3 DNA reads as TGTGCCAGCAGCCAGGGACAGGCCCTCTACAATGAGCAGTTCTTC.

The chain couples TRBV20-1 to TRBJ2-4, with D perhaps TRBD2 (5 bases). The CDR3 totals 14 residues. Germline V gene lookup returns CDR1 DFQATT and CDR2 SNEGSKA (reference sequence). V was clipped by 4 bases and J by 1 base, with 11 bases between them. CDR3 in amino acids: CSAIGTRAKNIQYF. DNA of the CDR3: TGCAGTGCTATAGGCACTAGGGCCAAAAACATTCAGTACTTC.

This clonotype has more than one count but fewer than ten. The V gene is TRBV4-3, the J gene TRBJ1-4, with TRBD1 matching 9 bases. The V segment lost 2 bases and the J segment 8 bases; nucleotides outside the gene matches: 6. Germline CDR1 LGHNA, CDR2 YSLEER. The CDR3 consists of 15 residues. The CDR3 is CASSQRTGAREKLFF. DNA of the CDR3: TGCGCCAGCAGCCAAAGGACAGGGGCACGGGAAAAACTGTTTTTT.

This clonotype was seen a few times. This chain connects TRBV28 to TRBJ2-7; TRBD1 aligns across 7 bases. This CDR3 region has 18 residues. In germline, CDR1 is MDHEN, CDR2 SYDVKM. Trimming took 4 bases from V and 2 from J; bases not matched to a gene: 17. CDR3 bases: TGTGCCAGCAGTTCCCAACCACACAGACAGGGAATCACCTACGAGCAGTACTTC. Translating it yields CASSSQPHRQGITYEQYF.

This clonotype came up many times. The chain combines TRBV12-3 or TRBV12-4 with TRBJ2-1; 12 nucleotides match TRBD2. Germline trimming cut 3 bases from V and 0 bases from J; bases unmatched to any gene: 6. CDR3 length: 18 residues. The CDR3 spells CASSFLAGGLGSYNEQFF. In nucleotides, the CDR3 is TGTGCCAGCAGTTTTCTAGCGGGAGGGCTGGGCTCCTACAATGAGCAGTTCTTC.

The CDR3 sequence is CASSLSIGDFTDTQYF. The CDR3 bases are TGTGCCAGCAGTTTATCTATAGGAGACTTCACAGATACGCAGTATTTT. This sequence joins TRBV28 and TRBJ2-3; unclear D gene. The CDR3 is made up of 16 amino acids. Trimming cost V 1 base and J 2 bases, with 13 bases left between them. Looked up from germline, CDR1 is MDHEN and CDR2 is SYDVKM. Drawing the rest from reference TRBV28 and TRBJ2-3, the complete variable domain is DVKVTQSSRYLVKRTGEKVFLECVQDMDHENMFWYRQDPGLGLRLIYFSYDVKMKEKGDIPEGYSVSREKKERFSLILESASTNQTSMYLCASSLSIGDFTDTQYFGPGTRLTVL.

This clonotype was counted at least ten times. The chain uses TRBV12-3 or TRBV12-4 and TRBJ2-7; weak D call: TRBD1 (6 bases). V shed 5 bases and J shed 4 bases, with 15 bases lying between them. The CDR3 is 14 amino acids. CDR3 nucleotides: TGTGCCAGCAGTCTGAGGAGGCAGGGGTACGAGCAGTACTTC. It is translated as CASSLRRQGYEQYF.

The rearrangement links TRBV25-1 to TRBJ2-1, with TRBD2 identical over 9 bases. Germline lookup yields CDR1 MGHDK and CDR2 SYGVNS. Germline trimming cut 3 bases from V and 4 bases from J; bases unmatched to any gene: 7. This CDR3 comprises 16 residues. The CDR3 nucleotides are TGTGCCAGCAGTGACACCGGGACTAGCCCATACAATGAGCAGTTCTTC. It specifies CASSDTGTSPYNEQFF.

This clonotype has only a few counts. The chain is built from TRBV12-3 or TRBV12-4 and TRBJ2-3, with D hard to call. V was cut by 6 bases and J by 6 bases, with 16 bases left in between. The CDR3 runs to 14 residues. The CDR3 nucleotides are TGTGCCAGCAGCTTATTCGGCCACGGGGATACGCAGTATTTT. It codes for CASSLFGHGDTQYF.

In this sample, this clonotype turned up a few times. The rearrangement links TRBV9 to TRBJ1-1, with D uncertain. Germline V gene data show CDR1 as SGDLS and CDR2 as YYNGEE. The V end lost 0 bases, the J end lost 1 base, and 4 bases lay between the germline ends. The CDR3 loop spans 13 amino acids. The DNA for the CDR3 is TGTGCCAGCAGCGTAGGGCCGAACACTGAAGCTTTCTTT. Translated: CASSVGPNTEAFF.

The chain is built from TRBV6-2 or TRBV6-3 and TRBJ2-1; 13 nucleotides line up with TRBD2. With 2 bases clipped from V and 5 bases from J, the junction kept 6 bases outside the gene matches. The CDR3 length is 17 residues. CDR1 is MNHEY, CDR2 SVGEGT, per germline. The CDR3 DNA is TGTGCCAGCAGTTACAAAACAACTAGCGGGGGGGACAATGAGCAGTTCTTC. Translating gives CASSYKTTSGGDNEQFF.

This clonotype has just a few counts. The chain uses TRBV7-9 and TRBJ1-1, with a weak D call TRBD1 (6 bases). The length of the CDR3 is 15 residues. Germline V gene data show CDR1 as SEHNR and CDR2 as FQNEAQ (reference sequence). Trimming took off 5 bases at V and 0 bases at J, with 13 bases between the two ends. The CDR3: CASSTLGGLNTEAFF. CDR3 DNA: TGTGCCAGCAGCACCTTAGGGGGACTGAACACTGAAGCTTTCTTT.

The chain recombines TRBV10-3 with TRBJ2-7; D is uncertain. Trimming cost V 4 bases and J 2 bases, with 9 bases left between them. Germline lookup yields CDR1 ENHRY and CDR2 SYGVKD. This CDR3 has 13 amino acids. Written as DNA, the CDR3 is TGTGCCATCAGTGGCACAGTGCCCTACGAGCAGTACTTC. Translating it yields CAISGTVPYEQYF.

This chain joins TRBV6-1 and TRBJ1-6; 11 nucleotides agree with TRBD1. This CDR3 contains 15 residues. With 7 bases clipped from V and 9 bases from J, the junction kept 8 bases outside the gene matches. Germline loops: CDR1 MNHNS, CDR2 SASEGT. The DNA of the CDR3 is TGTGCCAGCACCGTGCCGGGACAGGGGGGTTCACCCCTCCACTTT. Protein sequence: CASTVPGQGGSPLHF.

The chain combines TRBV7-2 with TRBJ2-5; D remains ambiguous. The CDR3 contains 14 residues. Germline loops: CDR1 SGHTA, CDR2 FQGNSA. V lost 5 bases to trimming and J lost 9 bases, with 19 bases between them. CDR3 sequence: CASSVVSLYGAQYF. In DNA form, the CDR3 reads TGTGCCAGCAGCGTTGTTTCCTTATATGGGGCCCAGTACTTC.

This clonotype was counted once. The J gene is TRBJ2-3, the V gene TRBV6-5, with D hard to call. V lost 0 bases and J 2 bases, leaving 15 bases between the germline ends. The CDR3 contains 17 residues. Germline V lookup: CDR1 MNHEY, CDR2 SVGAGI. The CDR3 loop is CASSYSRDWKHTDTQYF. Here the CDR3 DNA reads TGTGCCAGCAGTTACTCTCGTGACTGGAAGCACACAGATACGCAGTATTTT.

J is TRBJ1-2 and V is TRBV9; D is possibly TRBD1 (5 bases). The CDR3 consists of 14 residues. V was shortened by 3 bases and J by 4 bases, with 13 bases between the two germline ends. Germline assignment: CDR1 SGDLS and CDR2 YYNGEE. The CDR3 region has the DNA TGTGCCAGCAGCGCGACGTCTGACAGCTATGGCTACACCTTC. It translates to CASSATSDSYGYTF. Variable domain in full (rest from reference TRBV9 and TRBJ1-2): DSGVTQTPKHLITATGQRVTLRCSPRSGDLSVYWYQQSLDQGLQFLIQYYNGEERAKGNILERFSAQQFPDLHSELNLSSLELGDSALYFCASSATSDSYGYTFGSGTRLTVV.

The chain joins TRBV28 to TRBJ2-3; D might be TRBD2 (6 bases). This CDR3 has 18 amino acids. V was cut by 2 bases and J by 5 bases, with 23 bases left in between. Germline CDR1 and CDR2: MDHEN and SYDVKM. The CDR3 region has the DNA TGTGCCAGCAGTTTAAGAAGTCTAGCGAACCTCCGTGGAGATACGCAGTATTTT. As protein: CASSLRSLANLRGDTQYF.

The genes are TRBV18 and TRBJ2-1; 7 nucleotides agree with TRBD1. Germline V gives CDR1 KGHSH, CDR2 LQKENI. The CDR3 is 15 amino acids. J gave up 3 bases and V 2 bases, and 4 bases lay outside the gene matches. CDR3 amino acids: CASSPLTGNYNEQFF. In DNA, the CDR3 is TGTGCCAGCTCACCATTGACAGGGAACTACAATGAGCAGTTCTTC.

This clonotype was observed a handful of times. The J gene is TRBJ1-2, the V gene TRBV10-3; D remains ambiguous. V lost 3 bases and J 5 bases, leaving 13 bases between the germline ends. This CDR3 is 14 amino acids long. Per germline, CDR1 ENHRY and CDR2 SYGVKD. The CDR3 DNA reads as TGTGCCATCAGTGATGGGGAGACGGATTATGGCTACACCTTC. Its protein product is CAISDGETDYGYTF.

This clonotype was found a few times. The rearrangement joins TRBV5-1 to TRBJ2-7; the match to TRBD2 covers 13 bases. From germline, CDR1 is SGHRS and CDR2 YFSETQ. J was trimmed by 1 base and V by 5 bases; bases with no gene match: 9. CDR3 size: 17 residues. The CDR3 DNA sequence: TGCGCCAGCAGAAGGACTAGCGGGGGCCAAAATTCCTACGAGCAGTACTTC. Amino acid sequence: CASRRTSGGQNSYEQYF.

CDR3 in amino acids: CASSLAGALRLSSYNEQFF. The CDR3 DNA sequence: TGCGCCAGCAGCTTGGCGGGGGCTTTACGGTTGAGCTCCTACAATGAGCAGTTCTTC. The chain uses TRBV5-1 and TRBJ2-1, with D perhaps TRBD1 or TRBD2 (6 bases each). The V gene's germline CDR1 is SGHRS and CDR2 YFSETQ. The CDR3 consists of 19 residues. V dropped 0 bases and J dropped 0 bases, with 19 bases sitting between them.